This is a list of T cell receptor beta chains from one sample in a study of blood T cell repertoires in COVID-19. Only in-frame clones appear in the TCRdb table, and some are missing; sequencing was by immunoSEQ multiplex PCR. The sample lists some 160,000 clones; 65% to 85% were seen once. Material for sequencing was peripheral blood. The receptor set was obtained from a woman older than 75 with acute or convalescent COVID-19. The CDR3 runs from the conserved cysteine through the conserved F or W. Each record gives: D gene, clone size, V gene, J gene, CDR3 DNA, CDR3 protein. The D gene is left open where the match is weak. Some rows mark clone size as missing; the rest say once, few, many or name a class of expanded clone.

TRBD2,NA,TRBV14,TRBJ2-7,TGTGCCAGCAGCCGGGGACTAGGGGGTTCCTACGAGCAGTACTTC,CASSRGLGGSYEQYF
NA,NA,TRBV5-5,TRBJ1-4,TGTGCCAGCAGCTTGTTTGGGGCGAGACGTGAAAAACTGTTTTTT,CASSLFGARREKLFF
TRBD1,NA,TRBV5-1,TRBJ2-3,TGCGCCAGCAGCGTCGGGACAGGGGCTACAGATACGCAGTATTTT,CASSVGTGATDTQYF
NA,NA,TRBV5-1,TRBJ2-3,TGCGCCAGCAGCGGAGGAGTTGCTAGCACAGATACGCAGTATTTT,CASSGGVASTDTQYF
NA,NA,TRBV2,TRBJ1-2,TGTGCCAGCAGTGGGGCCGGATATGGCTACACCTTC,CASSGAGYGYTF
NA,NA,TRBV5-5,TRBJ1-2,TGTGCCAGCAGCTTCGGAGGGTCAGTTTCTAACTATGGCTACACCTTC,CASSFGGSVSNYGYTF
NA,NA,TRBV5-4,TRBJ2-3,TGTGCCAGCAGCTTGGGTCAGGGTTCTACAGATACGCAGTATTTT,CASSLGQGSTDTQYF
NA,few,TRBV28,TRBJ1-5,TGTGCCAGCAACCTATGGGGGGTAGTGCAAAGCAATCAGCCCCAGCATTTT,CASNLWGVVQSNQPQHF
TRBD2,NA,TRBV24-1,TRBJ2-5,TGTGCCACCAGTGATTTGCGGGCTAGCGGAGAGACCCAGTACTTC,CATSDLRASGETQYF
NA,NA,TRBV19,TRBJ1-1,TGTGCCAGTAGTATAGATAGGCGGAATCGAGCTTTCTTT,CASSIDRRNRAFF
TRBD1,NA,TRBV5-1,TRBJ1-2,TGCGCCAGCAGCTTGCAGGGGGTTTACGATGGCTACACCTTC,CASSLQGVYDGYTF
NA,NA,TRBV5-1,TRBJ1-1,TGCGCCAGCAGCTTGGGAGGGAGAGAAGCTTTCTTT,CASSLGGREAFF
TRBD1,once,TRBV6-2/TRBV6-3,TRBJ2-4,TGTGCCAGCAGTTCCCCTGACAGGGCAAACATTCAGTACTTC,CASSSPDRANIQYF
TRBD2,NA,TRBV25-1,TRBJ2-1,TGTGCCAGCAAGGCTAGCGGGTCGTACAATGAGCAGTTCTTC,CASKASGSYNEQFF
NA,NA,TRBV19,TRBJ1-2,TGTGCCAGTAGTATCTCAGGGGCCGAGGGCTACACCTTC,CASSISGAEGYTF
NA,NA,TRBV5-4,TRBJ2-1,TGTGCCAGCAGCTTCAGGAATGAGCAGTTCTTC,CASSFRNEQFF
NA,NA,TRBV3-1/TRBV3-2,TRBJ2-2,TGTGCCAGCAGCCAAGACGATCGGACCGGGGAGCTGTTTTTT,CASSQDDRTGELFF
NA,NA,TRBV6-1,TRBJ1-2,TGTGCCAGCAGTGACCTGTCGAGGTCTAACTATGGCTACACCTTC,CASSDLSRSNYGYTF
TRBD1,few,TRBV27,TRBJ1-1,TGTGCCAGCGGAGACAGGGGGATCCGAGATGAAGCTTTCTTT,CASGDRGIRDEAFF
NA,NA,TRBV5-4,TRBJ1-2,TGTGCCAGCAGCTTGGATGCAGGGTTGAACTATGGCTACACCTTC,CASSLDAGLNYGYTF